This entry lists 14 T cell receptor beta chains sequenced from one sample in a study of T-cell reconstitution after alpha-beta-depleted transplantation in children (dated by TCRdb to between 2015 and 2016). Library method: PCR. Data came from an Illumina HiSeq 2500. To normalize quantification of the TCRbeta repertoire, the TCR libraries were built with molecular barcoding that relied on unique molecular identifiers. In-frame beta chains were kept once TCRdb had trimmed the public reads at Q25 with fastp and called clones with MiXCR. Here each entry gathers all rows of one CDR3 protein and keeps the most common genes and DNA. Recorded for this sample are about a million distinct CDR3 sequences; about 26% of them occurred a single time. About 28% of the sample is held by the ten biggest clonotypes. Reading the label with the study, this specimen's treatment or condition is: allogeneic hematopoietic cell transplantation with graft depleted of TCRalphabeta T cells and CD19 B cells.

Sequences were derived from PBMCs, mostly from graft donor cells, sampled 360 days after TCRalphabeta/CD19-depleted stem cell transplant. These receptors came from a boy under two years old who had a stem cell transplant for SCID, so the T cells may come from the graft donor.

The sample holds a few counts of this clonotype. The J gene is TRBJ2-7, the V gene TRBV5-1, with TRBD2 identical over 7 bases. CDR3 size: 15 residues. Trimming cost V 4 bases and J 7 bases; bases outside gene matches: 14. Germline V CDR1 and CDR2: SGHRS, YFSETQ. CDR3 in DNA: TGCGCCAGCAGCACGGGGGGACCGGGATCTGAGGAGCAGTACTTC. Encoded protein: CASSTGGPGSEEQYF.

V gene TRBV5-1 combines with J gene TRBJ2-1, with TRBD1 as a possible D gene (6 bases). The CDR3 contains 14 residues. In germline, CDR1 is SGHRS, CDR2 YFSETQ. V shed 4 bases and J shed 4 bases, with 12 bases lying between them. The CDR3 nucleotides are TGCGCCAGCAGCGTAATAGGGGGATACAATGAGCAGTTCTTC. As protein: CASSVIGGYNEQFF.

The CDR3 loop is CASSQAVIIGQGYGYTF. As DNA, the CDR3 is TGCGCCAGCAGCCAGGCCGTTATTATCGGACAGGGCTATGGCTACACCTTC. The chain couples TRBV4-3 to TRBJ1-2; TRBD1 agrees at 8 bases. CDR1 and CDR2 (germline): LGHNA, YSLEER. V lost 3 bases to trimming and J lost 4 bases; unmatched junction nucleotides: 13. The CDR3 sequence is 17 residues long.

This chain joins TRBV6-5 and TRBJ2-5; D is ambiguous. Germline V gives CDR1 MNHEY, CDR2 SVGAGI. V was pared by 2 bases and J by 5 bases, with 12 bases between. The CDR3 consists of 14 residues. CDR3 in DNA: TGTGCCAGCAGTTACCACTCTGGGATGGAGACCCAGTACTTC. This gives the protein CASSYHSGMETQYF.

In this sample, this clonotype turned up many times. The chain combines TRBV5-1 with TRBJ2-1, with TRBD2 matching over 7 bases. The CDR3 sequence is 14 residues long. The V segment lost 4 bases and the J segment 6 bases; nucleotides outside the gene matches: 7. Germline V lookup: CDR1 SGHRS, CDR2 YFSETQ. CDR3 amino acids: CASSGGAGINEQFF. The DNA of the CDR3 is TGCGCCAGCAGCGGAGGAGCGGGGATCAATGAGCAGTTCTTC. Filled out from reference TRBV5-1 and TRBJ2-1, the complete variable domain reads KAGVTQTPRYLIKTRGQQVTLSCSPISGHRSVSWYQQTPGQGLQFLFEYFSETQRNKGNFPGRFSGRQFSNSRSEMNVSTLELGDSALYLCASSGGAGINEQFFGPGTRLTVL.

The genes are TRBV4-1 and TRBJ2-2; 8 bases are a match to TRBD2. Germline V lookup: CDR1 MGHRA, CDR2 YSYEKL. V lost 4 bases to trimming and J lost 6 bases; unmatched junction nucleotides: 13. This CDR3 is 17 amino acids long. CDR3 in amino acids: CASSRSSGGWVPGELFF. As DNA, the CDR3 is TGCGCCAGCAGCCGATCTTCGGGAGGGTGGGTCCCCGGGGAGCTGTTTTTT.

This clonotype was recorded a few times. The rearrangement uses TRBV7-9 and TRBJ2-7; a possible D gene is TRBD2 (5 bases). Between the trimmed V and J ends, which lost 1 base and 6 bases, there was a span of 19 bases. CDR1 SEHNR and CDR2 FQNEAQ come from the germline V gene (reference sequence). The CDR3 consists of 16 residues. This CDR3 reads CASSLEYGVALSEQYF. In DNA, the CDR3 is TGTGCCAGCAGCTTAGAATACGGGGTCGCCCTCTCCGAGCAGTACTTC.

The rearrangement links TRBV9 to TRBJ2-6; D gene uncertain. The CDR3 runs 15 residues. Trimming left V 5 bases short and J 4 bases short, with 13 bases between. The germline gives CDR1 SGDLS, CDR2 YYNGEE. The CDR3 protein is CASSAPPGGANVLTF. CDR3 sequence (DNA): TGTGCCAGCAGTGCGCCCCCTGGGGGGGCCAACGTCCTGACTTTC.

The gene calls are TRBV15 and TRBJ2-7, with D tentatively TRBD2 (6 bases). The germline gives CDR1 LNHNV, CDR2 YYDKDF (reference sequence). The V end was cut by 0 bases, the J end by 3 bases, with 15 bases between. This CDR3 has 16 residues. The CDR3 coding sequence is TGTGCCACCAGCAGAGATGCCCAGGGACTTAGCTACGAGCAGTACTTC. It specifies CATSRDAQGLSYEQYF.

The chain is built from TRBV5-1 and TRBJ2-1; TRBD2 aligns across 7 bases. V shed 0 bases, J shed 7 bases, and the junction held 16 bases outside the gene matches. This CDR3 spans 18 amino acids. The germline V gene has CDR1 SGHRS and CDR2 YFSETQ. This CDR3 is CASSLDWLGRGFWNEQFF. The CDR3 DNA reads TGCGCCAGCAGCTTGGACTGGCTAGGGCGGGGGTTTTGGAATGAGCAGTTCTTC.

This rearrangement joins TRBV4-2 to TRBJ1-4; perhaps TRBD1 as D (5 bases). V lost 0 bases to trimming and J lost 8 bases, with 10 bases between them. Germline CDR1 LGHNA, CDR2 YNFKEQ. The length of the CDR3 is 14 residues. CDR3 nucleotides: TGTGCCAGCAGCCAAGAGCCGGGGCAGGAAAAACTGTTTTTT. This codes for CASSQEPGQEKLFF.

V usage is TRBV18 and J usage is TRBJ2-5; perhaps D is TRBD1 or TRBD2 (5 bases each). Germline assignment: CDR1 KGHSH and CDR2 LQKENI. V lost 3 bases and J 4 bases, leaving 15 bases between the germline ends. CDR3 length equals 15 residues. CDR3 sequence reads: CASSPLRGEGETQYF. For the CDR3, the DNA is TGTGCCAGCTCACCGCTGAGGGGCGAGGGAGAGACCCAGTACTTC.

The genes are TRBV5-1 and TRBJ2-2; D remains ambiguous. V lost 2 bases to trimming and J lost 7 bases, with 15 bases between them. Per the germline V gene, CDR1 is SGHRS and CDR2 is YFSETQ. This CDR3 is built from 15 residues. CDR3 DNA: TGCGCCAGCAGCTTAGGGTCGGCATCGCGCGGGGAGCTGTTTTTT. Protein product: CASSLGSASRGELFF.

This clonotype has only a few counts. The genes are TRBV7-3 and TRBJ2-5; 10 bases map to TRBD2. This CDR3 is 13 amino acids long. Germline CDR1 is SGHTA and CDR2 is FQGTGA. With V trimmed by 5 bases and J by 7 bases, 4 bases remained unmatched. The CDR3 protein is CASSQLAGSTQYF. The CDR3 region has the DNA TGTGCCAGCAGCCAACTAGCGGGGTCGACCCAGTACTTC.